This T cell receptor beta chain was retrieved from a study of vaccination and CD4 T cells after COVID-19. As for the study in general: It was a median roughly 100 days after diagnosis, with a range of 35 to 161, that post-COVID samples were drawn. Overlapping peptides covering the spike proteins of SARS-CoV-2, HCoV-NL63, HCoV-OC43 and HCoV-229E were added to stimulate cells.

The treatment denotes: approximately nine-day PBMC culture with coronavirus spike peptide pools or control peptides (ViraFEST assay). ViraFEST used peptide pools to expand antigen-specific T cells, then sequenced TCRs. This clonotype was counted once. Its antigen is not identified. CDR3 length: 15 amino acids. The junction had 4 bases not matched to a gene; V was cut back by 4 bases and J by 5 bases. Sequencing of the DNA from cultured CD4+ T cells was carried out with the Oncomine TCR Beta short-read assay. MiXCR was run by TCRdb on the PCR reads, yielding one entry per CDR3 protein. This repertoire shows under 20,000 distinct CDR3 sequences, approximately 50% found once; its top ten account for roughly 30%. Study-wide results and limits: Convalescent patients gained a median approximately 89% of their reactive clones only post-vaccination.

The receptor was isolated from a human donor with COVID-19. Material: cultured CD4+ T cells from blood, obtained after SARS-CoV-2 vaccination. V usage is TRBV12-3 or TRBV12-4 and J usage is TRBJ1-6; 8 nucleotides line up with TRBD1. CDR3: CASSSWTGNNSPLHF. Written as DNA, the CDR3 is TGTGCCAGCAGTTCCTGGACAGGGAATAATTCACCCCTCCACTTT.